The 24 T cell receptor beta chains in this list originate from one sample, sequenced in a study of blood T cells in healthy people across ages. With a J-beta primer mix and a sample-barcoded 5' primer, a second PCR ran roughly 6 to 11 cycles. MiXCR, applied by TCRdb to the 5' RACE reads, yields one record per CDR3 protein. The repertoire includes 600,000 to 650,000 distinct CDR3 sequences, 58% of them detected once, and 30% to 45% sits in the top ten. The sequenced sample was blood. The receptor set was obtained from a man aged 60-69 years in good health.

The genes are TRBV20-1 and TRBJ2-3; 9 bases agree with TRBD1. The V gene end was trimmed by 0 bases and the J gene end by 0 bases; junction bases not matched to a gene: 19. Germline CDR1 and CDR2: DFQATT and SNEGSKA (reference sequence). The CDR3 sequence is 21 residues long. The CDR3 DNA is TGCAGTGCTAGAGATACTCACGCAACAGGGGGCGCCCTAACTAGCACAGATACGCAGTATTTT. Amino acid sequence: CSARDTHATGGALTSTDTQYF.

Many counts were recorded for this clonotype. Being one base from a much bigger clone, this may be a read error. This chain joins TRBV12-3 or TRBV12-4 and TRBJ2-3; a possible D gene is TRBD2 (6 bases). CDR3 size: 14 residues. CDR3 region: CASSFGGRADMQYF. The CDR3 nucleotides read TGTGCCAGCAGTTTTGGGGGGAGAGCAGATATGCAGTATTTT.

Written as DNA, the CDR3 is TGTGCCAGCAGTAAACAGGGACCGGCGTACTTC. Translating gives CASSKQGPAYF. J is TRBJ2-7 and V is TRBV28; possible D gene TRBD1, 6 bases. Germline V gives CDR1 MDHEN, CDR2 SYDVKM. Trimming left V 5 bases short and J 12 bases short, with 14 bases between. The CDR3 has 11 amino acids. Full variable domain (missing parts from reference TRBV28 and TRBJ2-7): DVKVTQSSRYLVKRTGEKVFLECVQDMDHENMFWYRQDPGLGLRLIYFSYDVKMKEKGDIPEGYSVSREKKERFSLILESASTNQTSMYLCASSKQGPAYFGPGTRLTVT.

The chain joins TRBV20-1 to TRBJ2-7, with 7 positions matching TRBD2. The J call could be wrong; TRBJ2-5 is a better fit for the DNA end. The germline V gene encodes CDR1 DFQATT and CDR2 SNEGSKA (reference sequence). CDR3 length equals 18 residues. The DNA for the CDR3 is TGCAGTGCCCAGAGCGCCCAGCGGGGCTATATCACGGGAGAGACCCAGTACTTC. It specifies CSAQSAQRGYITGETQYF.

The chain combines TRBV7-2 with TRBJ2-1; D may match TRBD1 or TRBD2 (5 bases each). V lost 5 bases to trimming and J lost 5 bases, with 16 bases between them. CDR1 and CDR2 (germline): SGHTA, FQGNSA. CDR3 length: 15 amino acids. This CDR3 is CASSGTSVRDNEQFF. In DNA, the CDR3 is TGTGCCAGCAGCGGGACCTCCGTCAGGGACAATGAGCAGTTCTTC.

This clonotype was seen more than once but under ten times. The chain couples TRBV7-2 to TRBJ2-5; tentatively, D is TRBD1 (6 bases). CDR3 length: 14 amino acids. Germline values: CDR1 SGHTA, CDR2 FQGNSA. V was shortened by 5 bases and J by 3 bases, with 13 bases between the two germline ends. The CDR3 protein is CASSPRDNEETQYF. In nucleotides, the CDR3 is TGTGCCAGCAGCCCGAGGGACAATGAAGAGACCCAGTACTTC.

This clonotype was picked up a small number of times. This chain links TRBV24-1 with TRBJ2-5, with 11 bases aligning to TRBD1. The CDR3 has 15 residues. J was trimmed by 5 bases and V by 5 bases; bases with no gene match: 6. Germline CDR1 reads KGHDR; CDR2 reads SFDVKD. The CDR3 loop reads CATSAGQGAWETQYF. CDR3 coding DNA: TGTGCCACCAGTGCCGGACAGGGGGCTTGGGAGACCCAGTACTTC.

The chain employs TRBV20-1 and TRBJ2-1, with D tentatively TRBD1 or TRBD2 (7 bases each). Looked up from germline, CDR1 is DFQATT and CDR2 is SNEGSKA (reference sequence). The CDR3 runs 14 residues. The V end was cut by 6 bases, the J end by 5 bases, with 17 bases between. The CDR3 DNA follows: TGCAGTGCCCCCAGGGGGGGGCTTAACAATGAGCAGTTCTTC. It translates to CSAPRGGLNNEQFF.

On this clonotype: One end of the junction varies from germline; a read error may be responsible. The chain carries TRBV25-1 and TRBJ2-5; weak D call: TRBD1 (6 bases). From germline, CDR1 is MGHDK and CDR2 SYGVNS. This CDR3 spans 13 amino acids. Here the CDR3 DNA reads TGTGTCAGCAGTGAGATGGGGACAACCACCCAGTACTTC. Translated: CVSSEMGTTTQYF. Supplemented by reference TRBV25-1 and TRBJ2-5, the full variable domain reads EADIYQTPRYLVIGTGKKITLECSQTMGHDKMYWYQQDPGMELHLIHYSYGVNSTEKGDLSSESTVSRIRTEHFPLTLESARPSHTSQYLCVSSEMGTTTQYFGPGTRLLVL.

CDR3 nucleotides: TGCAGTGCTGGACCGGGACTAGCGGGGGAGAACAAAAACATTCAGTACTTC. Protein: CSAGPGLAGENKNIQYF. The chain joins TRBV20-1 to TRBJ2-4, with 14 positions matching TRBD2. Germline-derived CDR1 and CDR2 are DFQATT and SNEGSKA (reference sequence). CDR3 size: 17 residues. Unmatched junction bases numbered 9, after V lost 5 bases and J lost 3 bases.

With regard to this clonotype: The junction departs from germline at one end; a sequencing error may be responsible. The V gene is TRBV2, the J gene TRBJ1-2; D ambiguous. This CDR3 comprises 14 residues. In germline, CDR1 is SNHLY, CDR2 FYNNEI. CDR3 sequence: CASTKREGSYGYTF. CDR3 bases: TGTGCTAGCACCAAGCGGGAGGGCAGCTATGGCTACACCTTC.

The CDR3 protein is CASSLAQALAGTQYF. The CDR3 DNA sequence: TGTGCCAGCAGCTTAGCCCAAGCCCTAGCCGGTACGCAGTATTTT. The genes are TRBV7-8 and TRBJ2-3, with D tentatively TRBD2 (5 bases). The germline V gene encodes CDR1 SGHVS and CDR2 FQNEAQ. The V end was cut by 0 bases, the J end by 8 bases, with 15 bases between. This CDR3 is built from 15 residues.

V usage is TRBV29-1 and J usage is TRBJ1-1; tentatively, D is TRBD1 (5 bases). V was clipped by 5 bases and J by 0 bases, with 10 bases between them. The germline CDR1 and CDR2 sequences are SQVTM and ANQGSEA. CDR3 length: 13 amino acids. Here the CDR3 DNA reads TGCAGCGTTCGGGGCACCATGAACACTGAAGCTTTCTTT. It codes for CSVRGTMNTEAFF.

This chain links TRBV5-1 with TRBJ1-2; tentatively, D is TRBD1 (5 bases). Trimming took off 0 bases at V and 5 bases at J, with 11 bases between the two ends. Per germline, CDR1 SGHRS and CDR2 YFSETQ. The CDR3 is made up of 14 amino acids. CDR3 amino acids: CASSLEGYSYGYTF. The CDR3 coding sequence is TGCGCCAGCAGCTTGGAGGGGTATTCATATGGCTACACCTTC.

The chain employs TRBV18 and TRBJ2-1; D perhaps matches TRBD2 (6 bases). V gave up 4 bases and J gave up 12 bases, with 13 bases separating them. CDR3 length: 12 residues. In germline, CDR1 is KGHSH, CDR2 LQKENI. The CDR3 DNA reads as TGTGCCAGCTCACAAACGGAGGAGGGGCAGTTCTTC. Encoded protein: CASSQTEEGQFF. The whole variable domain, filled in from reference TRBV18 and TRBJ2-1, reads NAGVMQNPRHLVRRRGQEARLRCSPMKGHSHVYWYRQLPEEGLKFMVYLQKENIIDESGMPKERFSAEFPKEGPSILRIQQVVRGDSAAYFCASSQTEEGQFFGPGTRLTVL.

Concerning this clonotype: One junction end does not reproduce the germline sequence, and a read error may be involved. The genes are TRBV25-1 and TRBJ2-1, with 9 bases aligning to TRBD2. The CDR3 has 17 residues. From germline, CDR1 is MGHDK and CDR2 SYGVNS. CDR3: CAGSEYGLAGLYNEQFF. The CDR3 DNA reads TGTGCCGGCAGTGAATACGGGCTAGCGGGGTTATACAATGAGCAGTTCTTC.

CDR3 in amino acids: CASSLESGGPNEQFF. The CDR3 DNA is TGTGCCAGCAGTCTCGAGTCAGGGGGCCCCAATGAGCAGTTCTTC. This chain connects TRBV12-3 or TRBV12-4 to TRBJ2-1; 8 bases align to TRBD1. The J segment lost 6 bases and the V segment lost 5 bases, leaving 9 bases of the junction unmatched. The CDR3 spans 15 residues.

The rearrangement joins TRBV3-1 to TRBJ2-4, with 9 nucleotides matching TRBD1. Gene TRBJ2-7 matches the end of the DNA better, so the J call may be wrong. This CDR3 contains 15 residues. Germline V gene sequence: CDR1 LGHDT, CDR2 YNNKEL (reference sequence). This chain's CDR3 is CASSQGTGVSYEQYF. DNA for the CDR3: TGTGCCAGCAGCCAAGGGACAGGGGTCAGCTACGAGCAGTACTTC.

V and J are TRBV3-1 and TRBJ2-3; perhaps TRBD2 as D (6 bases). The CDR3 is made up of 15 amino acids. CDR1 LGHDT and CDR2 YNNKEL come from the germline V gene (reference sequence). Trimming pared 0 bases from V and 1 base from J, leaving 8 bases between. CDR3 coding DNA: TGTGCCAGCAGCCAAGACTGGGGGGGCACAGATACGCAGTATTTT. Translation gives CASSQDWGGTDTQYF.

In its sample, this clonotype was seen once. The chain employs TRBV20-1 and TRBJ1-5, with D perhaps TRBD1 (5 bases). Per germline, CDR1 DFQATT and CDR2 SNEGSKA (reference sequence). CDR3 length equals 12 residues. Between the trimmed V and J ends, which lost 8 bases and 5 bases, there was a span of 13 bases. CDR3 nucleotide sequence: TGCAGTCCCCATAGGGGTGATCAGCCCCAGCATTTT. It yields the protein CSPHRGDQPQHF.

The CDR3 coding sequence is TGTGCCATCAGCAGCGGGGAGTACAATGAGCAGTACTTC. This translates into CAISSGEYNEQYF. The chain uses TRBV10-3 and TRBJ2-1; 7 nucleotides align to TRBD2. TRBJ2-7 explains the end of the DNA better; the J call may be wrong. The CDR3 has 13 amino acids. Germline CDR1 reads ENHRY; CDR2 reads SYGVKD.

The chain is built from TRBV24-1 and TRBJ1-1; D gene uncertain. Trimming pared 2 bases from V and 0 bases from J, leaving 3 bases between. The CDR3 runs to 13 residues. CDR1 and CDR2 (germline): KGHDR, SFDVKD. Written as DNA, the CDR3 is TGTGCCACCAGTGATTATTTGAACACTGAAGCTTTCTTT. Translation gives CATSDYLNTEAFF.

This clonotype turned up a few times. The chain employs TRBV7-2 and TRBJ2-1, with a weak D call TRBD2 (5 bases). The germline V and J ends were trimmed by 3 bases and 8 bases, with 14 bases remaining between them. Germline V gives CDR1 SGHTA, CDR2 FQGNSA. The CDR3 is 14 residues long. CDR3 protein: CASSLIQAGDEQFF. CDR3 nucleotide sequence: TGTGCCAGCAGCTTGATCCAGGCCGGGGATGAGCAGTTCTTC.

This clonotype has just one count. The junction departs from germline at one end; a sequencing error may be responsible. The chain links TRBV18 to TRBJ2-3; D is perhaps TRBD2 (6 bases). The V gene's germline CDR1 is KGHSH and CDR2 LQKENI. This CDR3 has 14 amino acids. CDR3 residues: CAGSPTGLTDTQYF. CDR3 nucleotides: TGTGCCGGCTCACCTACCGGACTAACGGATACGCAGTATTTT. The whole variable domain, remainder taken from reference TRBV18 and TRBJ2-3, is NAGVMQNPRHLVRRRGQEARLRCSPMKGHSHVYWYRQLPEEGLKFMVYLQKENIIDESGMPKERFSAEFPKEGPSILRIQQVVRGDSAAYFCAGSPTGLTDTQYFGPGTRLTVL.